The 24 T cell receptor beta chains given below trace back to one sample, sequenced in a study of beta chain features in type 1 diabetes (dated by TCRdb to the late 2010s). The protocol used for the library was the immunoSEQ multiplex PCR assay. The entire amount of isolated RNA was reverse transcribed using the High Capacity cDNA Reverse Transcription Kit, so the sequenced TCRB transcripts were expressed ones. Sourced from immuneACCESS, this table was stored by TCRdb with only in-frame sequences that have V and J called. A share of the clones is absent; for the studies checked, an unresolved V gene accounts for under half, and the remainder has no known explanation. This sample is represented by 860,000 or so clones; roughly 15% of them were singletons. Clones ranked in the top ten supply 0.02% to 0.03% of the sample. The sequenced material came from naive CD4+ T cells from blood. The sample's cell subset or site label is to be understood as: true naive CD4+ T cells. The receptors here all came from a woman younger than 30 in good health.

V and J are TRBV11-2 and TRBJ1-4; 8 bases match TRBD1. Trimming removed 2 bases from V and 7 bases from J; junction bases left unmatched: 12. Per germline, CDR1 SGHAT and CDR2 FQNNGV. This CDR3 has 17 amino acids. CDR3 protein: CASSLLPAGTGLEKLFF. The CDR3 DNA sequence: TGTGCCAGCAGCTTATTGCCCGCCGGGACAGGACTTGAAAAACTGTTTTTT.

This chain joins TRBV7-2 and TRBJ2-1, with a possible D match to TRBD2 (6 bases). The germline gives CDR1 SGHTA, CDR2 FQGNSA. Trimming took 1 base from V and 1 from J, leaving 11 bases between them. The CDR3 has 16 amino acids. CDR3 bases: TGTGCCAGCAGCTTAGTTGCGGGATGGTCCTACAATGAGCAGTTCTTC. This codes for CASSLVAGWSYNEQFF.

The sample holds a few counts of this clone. The V call is TRBV5-6, the J call TRBJ2-1; 12 positions match TRBD2. CDR1 and CDR2 (germline): SGHDT, YYEEEE. After removal of 4 bases from V and 4 bases from J, the junction contained 9 bases not matched to a gene. There are 17 residues in the CDR3. CDR3 coding DNA: TGTGCCAGCAGCGCCCGGACTAGCGGGATGCGTTACAATGAGCAGTTCTTC. Its translation is CASSARTSGMRYNEQFF.

The sample holds a few counts of this clone. The sample contains more than one DNA sequence encoding this CDR3. The chain recombines TRBV14 with TRBJ2-1; 11 bases are a match to TRBD2. The germline gives CDR1 SGHDN, CDR2 FVKESK. The length of the CDR3 is 15 residues. The V segment lost 1 base and the J segment 10 bases; nucleotides outside the gene matches: 6. The CDR3 sequence: CASSQGLAGGWEQFF. The CDR3 DNA reads TGTGCCAGCAGCCAAGGGCTAGCGGGAGGTTGGGAGCAGTTCTTC.

V gene TRBV7-2 combines with J gene TRBJ1-4; D may be TRBD1 (5 bases). Per the germline V gene, CDR1 is SGHTA and CDR2 is FQGNSA. The CDR3 loop spans 14 amino acids. V was cut by 2 bases and J by 7 bases, with 11 bases left in between. The CDR3 DNA is TGTGCCAGCAGCTTAATGGGGGAGGCTGAAAAACTGTTTTTT. This encodes CASSLMGEAEKLFF. Combining the CDR3 with reference TRBV7-2 and TRBJ1-4 gives the whole variable domain GAGVSQSPSNKVTEKGKDVELRCDPISGHTALYWYRQSLGQGLEFLIYFQGNSAPDKSGLPSDRFSAERTGGSVSTLTIQRTQQEDSAVYLCASSLMGEAEKLFFGSGTQLSVL.

The genes are TRBV4-1 and TRBJ2-7; D is ambiguous. CDR3 length equals 16 residues. The V gene's germline CDR1 is MGHRA and CDR2 YSYEKL. V was clipped by 1 base and J by 2 bases, with 15 bases between them. CDR3 protein: CASSQGFSSSAYEQYF. The CDR3 DNA reads as TGCGCCAGCAGCCAAGGGTTCTCCAGCTCCGCCTACGAGCAGTACTTC.

This clone has more than one count but fewer than ten. This chain uses TRBV5-1 with TRBJ2-1, with 8 bases aligning to TRBD2. The V gene end was trimmed by 2 bases and the J gene end by 7 bases; junction bases not matched to a gene: 8. The length of the CDR3 is 15 residues. CDR1 SGHRS and CDR2 YFSETQ come from the germline V gene. CDR3: CASSLSGSRGNEQFF. The CDR3 DNA is TGCGCCAGCAGCTTAAGCGGGAGTAGGGGTAATGAGCAGTTCTTC.

This clone has a handful of counts. The rearrangement joins TRBV6-1 to TRBJ2-7, with TRBD1 as a possible D gene (6 bases). From germline, CDR1 is MNHNS and CDR2 SASEGT. CDR3 length: 13 amino acids. V was pared by 4 bases and J by 2 bases, with 9 bases between. The CDR3, as DNA: TGTGCCAGCAGTGGCAGGGGCACCTACGAGCAGTACTTC. Its protein product is CASSGRGTYEQYF.

This clone occurred a few times. This chain connects TRBV28 to TRBJ2-6, with D uncertain. Germline lookup yields CDR1 MDHEN and CDR2 SYDVKM. CDR3 length: 14 amino acids. Deletions cut 7 bases from V and 4 bases from J, with 11 bases between. CDR3 nucleotide sequence: TGTGCCAGCACGGCAGCGCGCGGGGCCAACGTCCTGACTTTC. This gives the protein CASTAARGANVLTF.

This clone appeared a few times. The CDR3 DNA reads as TGTGCCATCAGTGCGGCAGAAAAGGCCTCCTACGAGCAGTACTTC. Translating it yields CAISAAEKASYEQYF. The chain combines TRBV10-3 with TRBJ2-7, with D uncertain. Germline V gene sequence: CDR1 ENHRY, CDR2 SYGVKD. The CDR3 extends over 15 amino acids. V lost 4 bases and J 0 bases, leaving 13 bases between the germline ends.

Details on this clone: Within the sample, other DNA sequences also encode this same CDR3. V gene TRBV7-2 combines with J gene TRBJ2-7, with 8 bases that match TRBD2. There are 14 residues in the CDR3. Germline trimming cut 3 bases from V and 3 bases from J; bases unmatched to any gene: 4. CDR1 is SGHTA, CDR2 FQGNSA, per germline. CDR3 sequence: CASSLAGGVYEQYF. The CDR3 DNA reads as TGTGCCAGCAGCTTGGCGGGAGGAGTCTACGAGCAGTACTTC.

The rearrangement joins TRBV6-6 to TRBJ2-2; either TRBD1 or TRBD2 may fit D (6 bases each). The CDR3 length is 15 residues. V was clipped by 5 bases and J by 7 bases, with 17 bases between them. Per the germline V gene, CDR1 is MNHNY and CDR2 is SVGAGI (reference sequence). The DNA of the CDR3 is TGTGCCAGCAGTCCAACTCCGGGGGCAGGCGGGGAGCTGTTTTTT. This translates into CASSPTPGAGGELFF.

This clone was observed a few times. This chain uses TRBV7-9 with TRBJ2-6; D gene uncertain. Germline V gene sequence: CDR1 SEHNR, CDR2 FQNEAQ (reference sequence). There are 17 residues in the CDR3. Trimming left V 0 bases short and J 0 bases short, with 9 bases between. Here the CDR3 reads CASSLAAGLSGANVLTF. The CDR3 coding sequence is TGTGCCAGCAGCTTAGCTGCAGGCCTCTCTGGGGCCAACGTCCTGACTTTC.

The chain has TRBV19 and TRBJ1-2, with D unclear. Trimming took 10 bases from V and 5 from J, leaving 11 bases between them. The length of the CDR3 is 11 residues. Germline assignment: CDR1 LNHDA and CDR2 SQIVND (reference sequence). The CDR3 reads CAIRHGYGYTF. DNA of the CDR3: TGTGCCATCCGGCACGGTTATGGCTACACCTTC.

This chain connects TRBV19 to TRBJ2-7, with a tentative D call TRBD1 (5 bases). V was trimmed by 3 bases and J by 0 bases, leaving 24 bases between them. Germline CDR1 LNHDA, CDR2 SQIVND (reference sequence). The CDR3 runs 19 residues. The CDR3, as DNA: TGTGCCAGTAGTATCCTTTACAGGTCCGCCTTAGAAAACTCCTACGAGCAGTACTTC. This codes for CASSILYRSALENSYEQYF.

This clone has only a few counts. The gene calls are TRBV7-8 and TRBJ2-6, with D possibly being TRBD1 (6 bases). The CDR3 extends over 17 amino acids. V lost 5 bases and J 3 bases, leaving 17 bases between the germline ends. Germline V lookup: CDR1 SGHVS, CDR2 FQNEAQ. The CDR3 loop is CASSPTPGVSGANVLTF. CDR3 bases: TGTGCCAGCAGCCCGACGCCAGGGGTTAGTGGGGCCAACGTCCTGACTTTC. The whole variable domain, filled in from reference TRBV7-8 and TRBJ2-6, reads GAGVSQSPRYKVAKRGQDVALRCDPISGHVSLFWYQQALGQGPEFLTYFQNEAQLDKSGLPSDRFFAERPEGSVSTLKIQRTQQEDSAVYLCASSPTPGVSGANVLTFGAGSRLTVL.

This clone has just a few counts. The J gene is TRBJ2-1, the V gene TRBV11-2; D uncertain. Per germline, CDR1 SGHAT and CDR2 FQNNGV. The CDR3 spans 15 residues. The germline V and J ends were trimmed by 1 base and 0 bases, with 7 bases remaining between them. The CDR3 DNA reads TGTGCCAGCAGCTTAGCGCCGAGCTCCTACAATGAGCAGTTCTTC. As protein: CASSLAPSSYNEQFF.

This clone turned up a few times. The chain combines TRBV13 with TRBJ2-5; no firm D call. Near its end, the DNA agrees better with TRBJ2-7, so the J call may be wrong. The CDR3 loop spans 11 amino acids. Per germline, CDR1 PRHDT and CDR2 FYEKMQ (reference sequence). Here the CDR3 reads CASSLLYEQYF. CDR3 sequence (DNA): TGTGCCAGCAGCTTACTTTACGAGCAGTACTTC.

The rearrangement joins TRBV7-2 to TRBJ2-1; possible D gene TRBD1, 6 bases. The V gene's germline CDR1 is SGHTA and CDR2 FQGNSA. V lost 1 base and J 1 base, leaving 11 bases between the germline ends. The CDR3 is 16 residues long. This chain's CDR3 is CASSLVGGASYNEQFF. Written as DNA, the CDR3 is TGTGCCAGCAGCTTAGTTGGGGGCGCATCCTACAATGAGCAGTTCTTC.

The V gene is TRBV27, the J gene TRBJ2-4; 8 positions match TRBD2. Germline V gives CDR1 MNHEY, CDR2 SMNVEV (reference sequence). The CDR3 runs to 15 residues. V lost 4 bases to trimming and J lost 4 bases; unmatched junction nucleotides: 6. CDR3 nucleotides: TGTGCCAGCAGTTCTGTGGGGACTAGTAAAAACATTCAGTACTTC. It specifies CASSSVGTSKNIQYF.

The sample holds one count of this clone. The V gene is TRBV7-9, the J gene TRBJ2-2; D not resolved. There are 12 residues in the CDR3. The V end was cut by 5 bases, the J end by 6 bases, with 7 bases between. The V gene's germline CDR1 is SEHNR and CDR2 FQNEAQ (reference sequence). The CDR3 DNA is TGTGCCAGCAGCGCAGCGTCCGGGGAGCTGTTTTTT. Translated, it gives CASSAASGELFF.

The chain employs TRBV6-6 and TRBJ2-7; no reliable D call. Germline CDR1 MNHNY, CDR2 SVGAGI (reference sequence). Deletions cut 7 bases from V and 1 base from J, with 5 bases between. The CDR3 runs 11 residues. CDR3 region: CASKRSYEQYF. The CDR3 coding sequence is TGTGCCAGCAAGAGGTCCTACGAGCAGTACTTC.

This clone has only a few counts. The rearrangement uses TRBV7-9 and TRBJ2-3, with D hard to call. CDR1 SEHNR and CDR2 FQNEAQ come from the germline V gene (reference sequence). The CDR3 length is 17 residues. Deletions cut 5 bases from V and 2 bases from J, with 20 bases between. This CDR3 reads CASSQWLVGIHTDTQYF. As DNA, the CDR3 is TGTGCCAGCAGCCAGTGGTTAGTTGGTATCCACACAGATACGCAGTATTTT.

This clone was seen only a few times. The chain uses TRBV13 and TRBJ1-2; D is undetermined. The V gene lost 2 bases and the J gene lost 1 base, with 2 bases spanning the gap. Germline CDR1 and CDR2: PRHDT and FYEKMQ (reference sequence). The CDR3 consists of 12 residues. As DNA, the CDR3 is TGTGCCAGCAGCTTACTTAACTATGGCTACACCTTC. This translates into CASSLLNYGYTF.